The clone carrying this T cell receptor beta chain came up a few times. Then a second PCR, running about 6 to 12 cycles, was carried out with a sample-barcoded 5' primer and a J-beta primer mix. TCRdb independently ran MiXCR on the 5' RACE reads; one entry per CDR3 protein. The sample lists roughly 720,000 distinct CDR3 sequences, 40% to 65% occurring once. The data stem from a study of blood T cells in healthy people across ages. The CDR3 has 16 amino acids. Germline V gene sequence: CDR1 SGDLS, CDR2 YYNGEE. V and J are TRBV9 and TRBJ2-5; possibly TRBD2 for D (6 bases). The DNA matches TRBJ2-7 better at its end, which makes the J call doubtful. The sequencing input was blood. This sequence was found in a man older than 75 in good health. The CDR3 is CASSPRPGGFSYEQYF. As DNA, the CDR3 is TGTGCCAGCAGCCCTCGACCTGGAGGGTTTTCCTACGAGCAGTACTTC.